A single sample is the source of the 28 T cell receptor beta chains below, sequenced in a study of control samples from healthy donors and cancer patients. Method: immunoSEQ multiplex PCR; TCRdb's copy keeps in-frame clones and lacks some. The data contain 75,000 to 95,000 clones, around nine tenths of them singletons. Material for sequencing was blood. The receptors were gathered from a woman aged 45-60 years in good health.

The chain combines TRBV3-1 (or the pseudogene TRBV3-2) with TRBJ2-2, with 9 positions matching TRBD2. The germline V gene encodes CDR1 LGHDT and CDR2 YNNKEL (reference sequence). The junction had 8 bases not matched to a gene; V was cut back by 8 bases and J by 1 base. The length of the CDR3 is 16 residues. The CDR3 sequence: CASRTLAGRNTGELFF. The CDR3 DNA reads TGTGCCAGCCGTACCCTAGCGGGGAGGAACACCGGGGAGCTGTTTTTT.

The genes are TRBV27 and TRBJ2-2, with D perhaps being TRBD1 or TRBD2 (5 bases each). Trimming pared 3 bases from V and 1 base from J, leaving 9 bases between. The CDR3 covers 15 residues. Germline CDR1 and CDR2: MNHEY and SMNVEV (reference sequence). The CDR3 is CASSLGRLNTGELFF. The DNA for the CDR3 is TGTGCCAGCAGTTTGGGACGGTTGAACACCGGGGAGCTGTTTTTT.

The chain links TRBV7-9 to TRBJ1-2; the match to TRBD1 covers 12 bases. The CDR3 sequence is 17 residues long. Germline V lookup: CDR1 SEHNR, CDR2 FQNEAQ (reference sequence). V lost 4 bases and J lost 3; bases outside the gene matches: 9. The CDR3 region is CASSSTGTGGPYYGYTF. CDR3 DNA sequence: TGTGCCAGCAGCTCGACCGGGACAGGGGGCCCGTACTATGGCTACACCTTC.

The chain employs TRBV11-2 and TRBJ1-5; possible D gene TRBD1, 6 bases. Germline CDR1 and CDR2: SGHAT and FQNNGV. The CDR3 runs 14 residues. Trimming took 3 bases from V and 6 from J, leaving 12 bases between them. This chain's CDR3 is CASSFNRDGQPQHF. CDR3 DNA sequence: TGTGCCAGCAGCTTCAACAGGGATGGTCAGCCCCAGCATTTT.

The chain uses TRBV30 and TRBJ1-1; 8 positions match TRBD1. This CDR3 has 12 amino acids. Looked up from germline, CDR1 is GTSNPN and CDR2 is SVGIG (reference sequence). V shed 2 bases and J 10 bases; nucleotides not matched to a gene: 6. The CDR3 here is CAWSLMDRAAFF. CDR3 in DNA: TGTGCCTGGAGTCTTATGGACAGGGCAGCTTTCTTT.

This chain uses TRBV5-1 with TRBJ1-2; 10 nucleotides line up with TRBD1. The CDR3 extends over 15 amino acids. Germline CDR1 is SGHRS and CDR2 is YFSETQ. V lost 3 bases, J lost 10 bases, and 12 bases stayed unmatched. CDR3 sequence: CASSSPGTGVGNYTF. The CDR3 DNA reads TGCGCCAGCAGCTCGCCGGGGACAGGGGTAGGGAACTACACCTTC.

The chain employs TRBV5-6 and TRBJ2-7; 12 nucleotides line up with TRBD1. Trimming removed 0 bases from V and 7 bases from J; junction bases left unmatched: 8. CDR1 is SGHDT and CDR2 is YYEEEE in the germline V gene. CDR3 length equals 16 residues. CDR3 DNA: TGTGCCAGCAGCTTGGGGACGGGACAGGGGGCGTATGAGCAGTACTTC. Amino acids: CASSLGTGQGAYEQYF. Using reference TRBV5-6 and TRBJ2-7 for the parts outside the CDR3, the full variable domain is DAGVTQSPTHLIKTRGQQVTLRCSPKSGHDTVSWYQQALGQGPQFIFQYYEEEERQRGNFPDRFSGHQFPNYSSELNVNALLLGDSALYLCASSLGTGQGAYEQYFGPGTRLTVT.

The V call is TRBV28, the J call TRBJ1-2; the match to TRBD1 covers 7 bases. V shed 4 bases and J 1 base; nucleotides not matched to a gene: 9. The CDR3 runs 16 residues. CDR1 is MDHEN and CDR2 is SYDVKM in the germline V gene. The CDR3 is CASSSPRDSVNYGYTF. CDR3 DNA sequence: TGTGCCAGCAGTTCCCCCAGGGACAGCGTTAACTATGGCTACACCTTC.

This sequence joins TRBV10-3 and TRBJ2-7; D is ambiguous. CDR1 ENHRY and CDR2 SYGVKD come from the germline V gene. The V end lost 2 bases, the J end lost 4 bases, and 3 bases lay between the germline ends. The CDR3 runs 11 residues. The CDR3: CAISEGYEQYF. CDR3 sequence (DNA): TGTGCCATCAGTGAGGGGTACGAGCAGTACTTC.

V usage is TRBV19 and J usage is TRBJ1-2, with D perhaps TRBD1 (6 bases). CDR1 is LNHDA and CDR2 is SQIVND in the germline V gene (reference sequence). The CDR3 runs to 15 residues. The V and J ends lost 6 bases and 3 bases respectively, with 17 bases between them. The CDR3 coding sequence is TGTGCCAGTAGCCCCGGACAGTCCAATTACTATGGCTACACCTTC. It translates to CASSPGQSNYYGYTF.

J is TRBJ2-3 and V is TRBV9; unclear D gene. The CDR3 extends over 12 amino acids. Per the germline V gene, CDR1 is SGDLS and CDR2 is YYNGEE. V lost 0 bases and J lost 1, with 0 bases in between. CDR3 sequence (DNA): TGTGCCAGCAGCGTAGGCACAGATACGCAGTATTTT. This sequence encodes CASSVGTDTQYF.

The rearrangement uses TRBV9 and TRBJ2-3, with 8 positions matching TRBD1. CDR3 size: 16 residues. Germline V gene data show CDR1 as SGDLS and CDR2 as YYNGEE. Trimming cost V 5 bases and J 4 bases; bases outside gene matches: 12. CDR3 loop: CASRNGGQGAADTQYF. CDR3 nucleotides: TGTGCCAGCAGAAACGGAGGGCAGGGGGCCGCAGATACGCAGTATTTT.

The chain recombines TRBV7-8 with TRBJ1-1, with 8 nucleotides matching TRBD1. CDR1 is SGHVS, CDR2 FQNEAQ, per germline. With V trimmed by 5 bases and J by 5 bases, 10 bases remained unmatched. The CDR3 is 15 amino acids. The CDR3 reads CASSHPRGQGTEAFF. CDR3 sequence (DNA): TGTGCCAGCAGCCACCCCAGGGGGCAAGGGACTGAAGCTTTCTTT.

This rearrangement joins TRBV2 to TRBJ1-6; a possible D gene is TRBD1 (6 bases). Germline CDR1 and CDR2: SNHLY and FYNNEI. With 8 bases removed from V and 11 bases from J, the gap between germline ends came to 22 bases. The CDR3 has 15 residues. CDR3 amino acids: CASSKLERGITPLHF. CDR3 DNA: TGTGCCAGCTCGAAACTAGAGAGGGGGATTACACCCCTCCACTTT.

The V gene is TRBV9, the J gene TRBJ2-1, with 7 bases identical to TRBD1. Trimming at V came to 6 bases and at J to 7 bases, leaving 4 bases not matched to a gene. In germline, CDR1 is SGDLS, CDR2 YYNGEE. This CDR3 has 12 residues. CDR3 sequence: CASNPGGNEQFF. CDR3 nucleotide sequence: TGTGCCAGCAATCCAGGGGGAAATGAGCAGTTCTTC. The full variable domain, its missing parts supplied by reference TRBV9 and TRBJ2-1, is DSGVTQTPKHLITATGQRVTLRCSPRSGDLSVYWYQQSLDQGLQFLIQYYNGEERAKGNILERFSAQQFPDLHSELNLSSLELGDSALYFCASNPGGNEQFFGPGTRLTVL.

The rearrangement uses TRBV2 and TRBJ1-2; D may be TRBD1 (6 bases). Germline CDR1 is SNHLY and CDR2 is FYNNEI. The CDR3 contains 11 residues. The V and J ends lost 6 bases and 8 bases respectively, with 10 bases between them. In nucleotides, the CDR3 is TGTGCCAGCAGGGCAGGGGTAGGCTACACCTTC. As protein: CASRAGVGYTF.

The V call is TRBV7-2, the J call TRBJ2-3, with TRBD2 as a possible D gene (5 bases). CDR1 and CDR2 (germline): SGHTA, FQGNSA. V lost 1 base, J lost 2 bases, and 13 bases lay in between. CDR3 length equals 16 residues. CDR3 amino acids: CASSLGRTGSTDTQYF. The CDR3 nucleotides read TGTGCCAGCAGCTTAGGACGCACGGGATCCACAGATACGCAGTATTTT.

The chain joins TRBV11-2 to TRBJ1-1, with 11 bases matching TRBD1. V was clipped by 5 bases and J by 10 bases; unmatched bases: 12. The CDR3 runs to 15 residues. Germline CDR1 SGHAT, CDR2 FQNNGV. The CDR3 DNA sequence: TGTGCCAGCAGCGCGGCCGGGACAGGGGGGCGGGTAGCTTTCTTT. Amino acids: CASSAAGTGGRVAFF.

The chain joins TRBV7-2 to TRBJ2-2, with a possible D match to TRBD2 (7 bases). Looked up from germline, CDR1 is SGHTA and CDR2 is FQGNSA. The CDR3 is 15 residues long. Trimming left V 4 bases short and J 6 bases short, with 15 bases between. CDR3 amino acids: CASSYGGGAPGELFF. DNA of the CDR3: TGTGCCAGCAGCTATGGTGGGGGGGCCCCCGGGGAGCTGTTTTTT.

The chain uses TRBV5-1 and TRBJ1-1; D is unclear. Deletions cut 1 base from V and 5 bases from J, with 9 bases between. This CDR3 has 13 amino acids. Germline CDR1 and CDR2: SGHRS and YFSETQ. CDR3: CASSLPGLTEAFF. CDR3 nucleotide sequence: TGCGCCAGCAGCTTGCCGGGGTTGACTGAAGCTTTCTTT.

The chain carries TRBV25-1 and TRBJ1-2, with D possibly TRBD1 on 6 matching bases. The CDR3 consists of 13 residues. The germline gives CDR1 MGHDK, CDR2 SYGVNS. The V and J ends lost 1 base and 8 bases respectively, with 11 bases between them. The CDR3 sequence: CASSESRGAGYTF. The CDR3, as DNA: TGTGCCAGCAGTGAATCGAGGGGGGCGGGCTACACCTTC.

CDR3 loop: CASSELVTEAFF. The CDR3 DNA reads as TGTGCCAGCAGTGAATTAGTAACTGAAGCTTTCTTT. This sequence joins TRBV2 and TRBJ1-1; D remains ambiguous. Per germline, CDR1 SNHLY and CDR2 FYNNEI. V lost 2 bases, J lost 5 bases, and 6 bases lay in between. The CDR3 totals 12 residues.

This clone was detected only a few times. The chain has TRBV5-1 and TRBJ2-7; TRBD1 matches at 10 bases. V shed 4 bases, J shed 3 bases, and the junction held 7 bases outside the gene matches. There are 15 residues in the CDR3. Germline assignment: CDR1 SGHRS and CDR2 YFSETQ. The CDR3 sequence: CASSARTGGIYEQYF. The CDR3 region has the DNA TGCGCCAGCAGCGCCCGGACAGGGGGTATCTACGAGCAGTACTTC.

The V call is TRBV30, the J call TRBJ1-6; possible D gene TRBD1, 5 bases. The CDR3 loop spans 17 amino acids. Trimming stripped 0 bases from V and 6 bases from J, with 18 bases between. The germline V gene has CDR1 GTSNPN and CDR2 SVGIG (reference sequence). CDR3 nucleotides: TGTGCCTGGAGTGTACTTTCCTCAGGGTTAAGTAATTCACCCCTCCACTTT. Translation: CAWSVLSSGLSNSPLHF. Full variable domain (rest looked up from reference TRBV30 and TRBJ1-6): SQTIHQWPATLVQPVGSPLSLECTVEGTSNPNLYWYRQAAGRGLQLLFYSVGIGQISSEVPQNLSASRPQDRQFILSSKKLLLSDSGFYLCAWSVLSSGLSNSPLHFGNGTRLTVT.

This sequence joins TRBV11-2 and TRBJ1-4; no clear D gene. CDR3 length: 16 amino acids. Germline-derived CDR1 and CDR2 are SGHAT and FQNNGV. Trimming took off 4 bases at V and 0 bases at J, with 12 bases between the two ends. The DNA for the CDR3 is TGTGCCAGCAGCTCACCGATGACACCAACTAATGAAAAACTGTTTTTT. This sequence encodes CASSSPMTPTNEKLFF.

V gene TRBV7-9 combines with J gene TRBJ2-6; 8 bases fit TRBD1. J was trimmed by 2 bases and V by 6 bases; bases with no gene match: 9. The CDR3 consists of 17 residues. CDR1 and CDR2 (germline): SEHNR, FQNEAQ (reference sequence). In DNA form, the CDR3 reads TGTGCCAGCAGTCTTGGGGCAGGGGGCGCTGGGGCCAACGTCCTGACTTTC. Protein: CASSLGAGGAGANVLTF.

The J gene is TRBJ1-1, the V gene TRBV18; D is unclear. V lost 5 bases, J lost 2 bases, and 9 bases lay in between. The germline V gene has CDR1 KGHSH and CDR2 LQKENI. CDR3 size: 13 residues. The CDR3 DNA reads as TGTGCCAGCTCAGAGACGGTAAACACTGAAGCTTTCTTT. This gives the protein CASSETVNTEAFF.

The chain joins TRBV10-3 to TRBJ1-6, with TRBD1 as a possible D gene (6 bases). This CDR3 is built from 17 residues. Germline V gene sequence: CDR1 ENHRY, CDR2 SYGVKD. V was cut by 2 bases and J by 9 bases, with 20 bases left in between. The CDR3 reads CAISETKGGANISPLHF. CDR3 DNA: TGTGCCATCAGTGAGACTAAAGGGGGGGCCAATATTTCACCCCTCCACTTT.